This TCR beta chain was recovered during a study of T-cell memory formation after mild COVID-19. TCRdb re-called the 5' RACE reads through MiXCR, storing one row per CDR3 protein. The table shows around 320,000 distinct CDR3 sequences, with approximately 14% occurring only once. This clonotype was observed a few times. CDR3 length equals 9 residues. The ends were cut back, 8 bases at V and 11 bases at J, with 9 bases in the middle. This clonotype originated in a man aged 18 to 29 who had mild COVID-19 (a few samples of this study predate the infection). Cell type and time point are not known. Sequenced: PBMCs or a T cell subset sorted from them (not recorded which). This sequence joins TRBV12-3 or TRBV12-4 and TRBJ1-1; D is perhaps TRBD1 (5 bases). CDR3 sequence (DNA): TGTGCCAGCGGGACGGTCGCTTTCTTT. Encoded protein: CASGTVAFF.